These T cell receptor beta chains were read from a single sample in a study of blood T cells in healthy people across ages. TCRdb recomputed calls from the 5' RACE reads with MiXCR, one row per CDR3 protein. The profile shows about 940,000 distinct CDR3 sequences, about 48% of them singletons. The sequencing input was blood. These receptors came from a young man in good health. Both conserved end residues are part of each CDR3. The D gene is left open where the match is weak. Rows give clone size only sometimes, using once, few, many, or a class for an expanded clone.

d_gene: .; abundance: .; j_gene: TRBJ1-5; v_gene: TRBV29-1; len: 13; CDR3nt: TGCAGCGGGGGGGACGGGAAGGGAAGACCCCAGCATTTT; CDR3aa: CSGGDGKGRPQHF
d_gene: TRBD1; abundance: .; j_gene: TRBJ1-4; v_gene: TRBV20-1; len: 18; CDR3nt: TGCAGTGCTAATACTCCGGGACAGGAGATACCAACTAATGAAAAACTGTTTTTT; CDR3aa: CSANTPGQEIPTNEKLFF
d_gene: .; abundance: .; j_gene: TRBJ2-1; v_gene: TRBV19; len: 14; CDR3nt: TGTGCCAGCTCCGCAGGTCGGAACTACAATGAGCAGTTCTTC; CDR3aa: CASSAGRNYNEQFF
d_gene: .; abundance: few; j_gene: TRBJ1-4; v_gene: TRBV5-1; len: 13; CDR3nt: TGCGCCAGCAGGAGGGCGGCTAATGAAAAACTGTTTTTT; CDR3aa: CASRRAANEKLFF
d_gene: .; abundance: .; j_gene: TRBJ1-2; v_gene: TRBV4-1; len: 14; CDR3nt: TGCGCCAGCAGCCAAGTAGCAGGGGAAAGAGGCTACACCTTC; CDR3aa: CASSQVAGERGYTF
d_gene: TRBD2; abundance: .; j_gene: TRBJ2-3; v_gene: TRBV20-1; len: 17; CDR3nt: TGCAGTGCTAGAGATCCGCACGGGCGGGGGAGCACAGATACGCAGTATTTT; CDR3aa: CSARDPHGRGSTDTQYF
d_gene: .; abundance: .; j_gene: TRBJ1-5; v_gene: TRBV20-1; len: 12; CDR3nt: TGCAGTAGTCAGGGCAGCAATCAGCCCCAGCATTTT; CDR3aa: CSSQGSNQPQHF
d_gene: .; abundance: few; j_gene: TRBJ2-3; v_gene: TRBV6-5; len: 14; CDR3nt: TGTGCCAGCAGTGCGACACAGGGTTCCCTTACGCAGTATTTT; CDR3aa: CASSATQGSLTQYF
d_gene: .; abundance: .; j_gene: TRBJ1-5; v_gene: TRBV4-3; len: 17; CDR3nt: TGCGCCAGCAGCCAAGAGCTACAGGGAGAGGGTGAGCAGCCCCAGCATTTT; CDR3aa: CASSQELQGEGEQPQHF
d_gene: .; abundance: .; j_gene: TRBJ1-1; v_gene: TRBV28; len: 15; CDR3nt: TGTGCCAGCAGTAATACGGGGGCGCCGACGGCTGAAGCTTTCTTT; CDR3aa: CASSNTGAPTAEAFF
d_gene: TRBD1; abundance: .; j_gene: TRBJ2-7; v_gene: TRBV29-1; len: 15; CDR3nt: TGCAGCGTTGACACCGGGACAGGGGGCTTCAACGAGCAGTACTTC; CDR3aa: CSVDTGTGGFNEQYF
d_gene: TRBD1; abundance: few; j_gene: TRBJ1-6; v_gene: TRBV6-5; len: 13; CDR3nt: TGTGCCAGCGGGACAGGGGGCGATTCACCCCTCCACTTT; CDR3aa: CASGTGGDSPLHF
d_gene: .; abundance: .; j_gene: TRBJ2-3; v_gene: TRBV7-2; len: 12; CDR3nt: TGTGCCAGCAGCTTAGGCCAGTCAACGCAGTATTTT; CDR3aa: CASSLGQSTQYF
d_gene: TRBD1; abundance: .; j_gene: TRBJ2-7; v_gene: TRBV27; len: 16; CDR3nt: TGTGCCAGCAGTTTAAGCGGCGGGACAGGGGACTACGAGCAGTACTTC; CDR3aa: CASSLSGGTGDYEQYF
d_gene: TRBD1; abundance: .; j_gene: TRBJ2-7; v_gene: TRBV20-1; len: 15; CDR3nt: TGCAGTGCTAGAGCACCGGGACAGGGTTTCGACGAGCAGTACTTC; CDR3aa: CSARAPGQGFDEQYF
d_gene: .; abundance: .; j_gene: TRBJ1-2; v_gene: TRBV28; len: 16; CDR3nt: TGTGCCAGCAGTCCTTACCGGGAACAACCGAGCTATGGCTACACCTTC; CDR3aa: CASSPYREQPSYGYTF
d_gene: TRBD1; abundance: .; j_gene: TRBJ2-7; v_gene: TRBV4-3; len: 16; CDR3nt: TGCGCCAGCAGCCAAGGGGGGGACAGGGCGACCTACGAGCAGTACTTC; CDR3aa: CASSQGGDRATYEQYF
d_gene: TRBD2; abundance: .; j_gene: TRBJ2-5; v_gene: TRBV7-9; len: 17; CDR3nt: TGTGCCAGCAGTCCTACTAGCGGGGGACCGATAAGGGAGACCCAGTACTTC; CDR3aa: CASSPTSGGPIRETQYF
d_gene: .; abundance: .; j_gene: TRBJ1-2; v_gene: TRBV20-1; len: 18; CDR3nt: TGCAGTGCTAGAGTCCCCTCGGGGACGGCGCCTTCTAACTATGGCTACACCTTC; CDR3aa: CSARVPSGTAPSNYGYTF
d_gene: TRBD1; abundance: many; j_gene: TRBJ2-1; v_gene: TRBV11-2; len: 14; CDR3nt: TGTGCCAGCAGCGCAGAGGGGGCGCGGAATGAGCAGTTCTTC; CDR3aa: CASSAEGARNEQFF